The 13 T cell receptor beta chains below all came from one sample that was sequenced in a study of T cells in Graves' hyperthyroidism and ophthalmopathy. From RNA transcripts, TCR beta CDR3 regions were amplified. First-round RT-PCR with HTBI primers amplified the TCR CDR3 region. Via MiXCR, TCRdb re-called the multiplex PCR reads, giving one row per CDR3 protein. Of hundreds of thousands of distinct CDR3 sequences listed, roughly 15% are singletons. The sample comprised blood. These receptors originate from a woman between 35 and 50 years old with Graves' ophthalmopathy.

In its sample, this clonotype was seen a few times. The rearrangement uses TRBV20-1 and TRBJ1-1; D not resolved. Germline CDR1 reads DFQATT; CDR2 reads SNEGSKA (reference sequence). The CDR3 consists of 11 residues. Trimming stripped 3 bases from V and 6 bases from J, with 8 bases between. The CDR3 nucleotides are TGCAGTGCTAGCCGGGAGGCTGAAGCTTTCTTT. Translation: CSASREAEAFF.

The rearrangement links TRBV19 to TRBJ2-7; either TRBD1 or TRBD2 may supply D (6 bases each). The germline V and J ends were trimmed by 4 bases and 3 bases, with 16 bases remaining between them. The CDR3 extends over 15 amino acids. The germline CDR1 and CDR2 sequences are LNHDA and SQIVND (reference sequence). The CDR3 sequence: CASSTAWGRDYEQYF. In DNA, the CDR3 is TGTGCCAGTAGTACCGCGTGGGGGCGGGACTACGAGCAGTACTTC.

J is TRBJ2-4 and V is TRBV7-2, with 12 bases identical to TRBD2. Germline CDR1 is SGHTA and CDR2 is FQGNSA. J lost 0 bases, V lost 2 bases, and 8 bases had no gene match. The CDR3 length is 19 residues. The CDR3, as DNA: TGTGCCAGCAGCTTACTAGCGGGGGGGCTCGCCCTAGCCAAAAACATTCAGTACTTC. As protein: CASSLLAGGLALAKNIQYF.

The chain joins TRBV6-1 to TRBJ2-1; the D gene is possibly TRBD1 (5 bases). This CDR3 spans 15 amino acids. From germline, CDR1 is MNHNS and CDR2 SASEGT. V was shortened by 2 bases and J by 0 bases, with 8 bases between the two germline ends. CDR3 region: CASSERQGSYNEQFF. The DNA of the CDR3 is TGTGCCAGCAGTGAAAGGCAGGGCTCCTACAATGAGCAGTTCTTC.

This clonotype was seen many times. This rearrangement joins TRBV11-2 to TRBJ1-6; D gene uncertain. Trimming pared 2 bases from V and 7 bases from J, leaving 9 bases between. Germline assignment: CDR1 SGHAT and CDR2 FQNNGV. The CDR3 runs 14 residues. CDR3: CASSLLTGNSPLHF. The CDR3 DNA follows: TGTGCCAGCAGCTTATTGACGGGGAATTCACCCCTCCACTTT.

The table lists this clonotype with many counts. The rearrangement uses TRBV7-9 and TRBJ2-1; D is ambiguous. V lost 6 bases and J lost 7, with 7 bases in between. CDR3 length: 11 amino acids. Germline V gene data show CDR1 as SEHNR and CDR2 as FQNEAQ (reference sequence). For the CDR3, the DNA is TGTGCCAGCAGTTCTGGGAATGAGCAGTTCTTC. This encodes CASSSGNEQFF.

The chain has TRBV5-1 and TRBJ2-5; 7 positions agree with TRBD1. J gave up 5 bases and V 4 bases, and 14 bases lay outside the gene matches. CDR3 length: 16 amino acids. Germline values: CDR1 SGHRS, CDR2 YFSETQ. In nucleotides, the CDR3 is TGCGCCAGCAGCCTACTGGGACAGCCGAATATGGAGACCCAGTACTTC. Its protein product is CASSLLGQPNMETQYF.

Only a few counts were recorded for this clonotype. The J gene is TRBJ2-4, the V gene TRBV27; a weak D match, TRBD2 (6 bases). Trimming removed 8 bases at V and 7 bases at J, with 12 bases between. This CDR3 is 12 amino acids long. CDR1 MNHEY and CDR2 SMNVEV come from the germline V gene (reference sequence). CDR3 amino acids: CASRDLANIQYF. CDR3 coding DNA: TGTGCCAGCCGGGACTTGGCCAACATTCAGTACTTC.

The chain has TRBV28 and TRBJ1-5; no reliable D call. CDR1 MDHEN and CDR2 SYDVKM come from the germline V gene. The CDR3 consists of 15 residues. Trimming pared 3 bases from V and 7 bases from J, leaving 16 bases between. The CDR3 loop is CASSFYDSSGQPQHF. The CDR3 nucleotides read TGTGCCAGCAGTTTCTACGACTCTTCGGGACAGCCCCAGCATTTT.

This clonotype was recorded at least ten times. The chain uses TRBV2 and TRBJ2-2, with unresolved D. CDR1 and CDR2 (germline): SNHLY, FYNNEI. The V end was cut by 6 bases, the J end by 1 base, with 3 bases between. The CDR3 sequence is 12 residues long. The CDR3 spells CASRENTGELFF. In DNA, the CDR3 is TGTGCCAGCAGAGAGAACACCGGGGAGCTGTTTTTT.

This chain uses TRBV27 with TRBJ1-6; maybe TRBD1 (5 bases). The germline CDR1 and CDR2 sequences are MNHEY and SMNVEV (reference sequence). The CDR3 loop spans 13 amino acids. V lost 5 bases and J 14 bases, leaving 16 bases between the germline ends. The CDR3 bases are TGTGCCAGCAGTGAATATGTGGGGGGGTCCCTCCACTTT. Translation: CASSEYVGGSLHF.

There are many counts of this clonotype. This chain connects TRBV30 to TRBJ1-1, with D perhaps matching TRBD1 (5 bases). V was trimmed by 5 bases and J by 5 bases, leaving 18 bases between them. This CDR3 comprises 14 residues. CDR1 and CDR2 (germline): GTSNPN, SVGIG (reference sequence). Here the CDR3 DNA reads TGTGCCTGGGGTCGCGGGGGTGGAGGGACTGAAGCTTTCTTT. Residues: CAWGRGGGGTEAFF.

This clonotype was found a few times. This chain joins TRBV7-8 and TRBJ1-5, with unresolved D. The CDR3 extends over 15 amino acids. Trimming stripped 0 bases from V and 4 bases from J, with 10 bases between. Germline V lookup: CDR1 SGHVS, CDR2 FQNEAQ. The CDR3 spells CASSLASGNNQPQHF. For the CDR3, the DNA is TGTGCCAGCAGCTTAGCGTCCGGGAATAATCAGCCCCAGCATTTT.